This TCR beta chain was identified during a study of blood T cells in healthy people across ages. The study, taken as a whole, reports: Age showed a roughly linear inverse relationship with TCR beta diversity per million T cells. In long-lived donors, naive CD4+ cell counts and diversity exceeded those of aged donors. The lack of PBMC sorting stopped any conclusive naive versus antigen-experienced comparison.

There are a few counts of this clonotype. As yet, its antigen is unknown. A second roughly 6 to 12 cycle PCR used barcoded and J-beta primers. TCRdb re-analysed the 5' RACE reads in MiXCR, keeping a single row per CDR3 protein. The sample consists of 1 million or so distinct CDR3 sequences, more than 40% of them appearing once. At least 7 million PBMCs were isolated per sample. CDR1 is DFQATT, CDR2 SNEGSKA, per germline (reference sequence). The trim removed 0 bases at V and 5 bases at J, leaving 12 bases unmatched. This CDR3 has 18 residues. The chain has TRBV20-1 and TRBJ2-5; 13 nucleotides match TRBD2. This TCR derives from a woman aged 60-75 years in good health. Sequencing was carried out using blood. CDR3 loop: CSARDVRLAGGNVETQYF. CDR3 DNA sequence: TGCAGTGCTAGAGATGTAAGACTAGCGGGAGGAAATGTGGAGACCCAGTACTTC.